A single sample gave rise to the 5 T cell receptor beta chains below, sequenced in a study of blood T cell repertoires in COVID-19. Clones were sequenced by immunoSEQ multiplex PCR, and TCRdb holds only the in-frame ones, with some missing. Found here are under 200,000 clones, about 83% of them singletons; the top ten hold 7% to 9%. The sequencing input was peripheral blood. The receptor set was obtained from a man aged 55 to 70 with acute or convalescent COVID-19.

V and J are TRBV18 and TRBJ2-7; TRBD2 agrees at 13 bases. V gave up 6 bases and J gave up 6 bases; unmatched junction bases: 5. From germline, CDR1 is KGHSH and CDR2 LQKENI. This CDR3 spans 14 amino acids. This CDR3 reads CASSTGLAGSEQYF. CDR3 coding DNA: TGTGCCAGCTCGACGGGACTAGCGGGGTCCGAGCAGTACTTC.

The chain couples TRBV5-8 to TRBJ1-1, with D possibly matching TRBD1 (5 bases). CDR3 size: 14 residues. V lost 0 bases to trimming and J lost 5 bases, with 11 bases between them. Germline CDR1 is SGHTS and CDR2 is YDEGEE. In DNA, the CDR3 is TGTGCCAGCAGCTTGGCCATCCCAGGGACTGAAGCTTTCTTT. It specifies CASSLAIPGTEAFF. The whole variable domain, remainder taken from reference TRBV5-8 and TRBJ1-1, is EAGVTQSPTHLIKTRGQQATLRCSPISGHTSVYWYQQALGLGLQFLLWYDEGEERNRGNFPPRFSGRQFPNYSSELNVNALELEDSALYLCASSLAIPGTEAFFGQGTRLTVV.

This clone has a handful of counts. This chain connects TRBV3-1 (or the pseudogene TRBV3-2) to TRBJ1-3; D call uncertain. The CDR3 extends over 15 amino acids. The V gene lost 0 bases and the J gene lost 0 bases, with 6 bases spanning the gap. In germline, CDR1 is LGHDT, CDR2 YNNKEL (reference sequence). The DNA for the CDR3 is TGTGCCAGCAGCCAAGATGGGAGCTCTGGAAACACCATATATTTT. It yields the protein CASSQDGSSGNTIYF.

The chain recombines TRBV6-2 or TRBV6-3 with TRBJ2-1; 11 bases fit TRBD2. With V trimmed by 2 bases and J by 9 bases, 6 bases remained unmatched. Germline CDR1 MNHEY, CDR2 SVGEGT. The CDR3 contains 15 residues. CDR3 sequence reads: CASSYATSGAGEQFF. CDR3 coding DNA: TGTGCCAGCAGTTACGCGACTAGCGGGGCTGGTGAGCAGTTCTTC.

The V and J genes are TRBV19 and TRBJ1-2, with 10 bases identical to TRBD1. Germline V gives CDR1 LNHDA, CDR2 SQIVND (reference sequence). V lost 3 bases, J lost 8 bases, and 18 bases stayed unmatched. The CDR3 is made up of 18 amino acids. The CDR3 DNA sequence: TGTGCCAGTAGTATCTGGAAAGGGACAGGGGACGCGCCGAGAGGCTACACCTTC. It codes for CASSIWKGTGDAPRGYTF. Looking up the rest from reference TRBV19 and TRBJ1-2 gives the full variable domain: DGGITQSPKYLFRKEGQNVTLSCEQNLNHDAMYWYRQDPGQGLRLIYYSQIVNDFQKGDIAEGYSVSREKKESFPLTVTSAQKNPTAFYLCASSIWKGTGDAPRGYTFGSGTRLTVV.